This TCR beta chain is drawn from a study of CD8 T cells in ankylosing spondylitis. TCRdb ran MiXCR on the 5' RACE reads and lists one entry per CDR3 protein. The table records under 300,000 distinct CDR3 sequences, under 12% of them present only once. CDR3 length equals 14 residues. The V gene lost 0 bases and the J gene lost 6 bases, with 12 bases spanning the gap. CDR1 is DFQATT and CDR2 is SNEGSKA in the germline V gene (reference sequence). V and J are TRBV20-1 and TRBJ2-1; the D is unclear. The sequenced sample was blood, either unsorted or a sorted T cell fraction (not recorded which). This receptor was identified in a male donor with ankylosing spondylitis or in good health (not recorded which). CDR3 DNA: TGCAGTGCTAGAGATTTCTTCGAATCCAATGAGCAGTTCTTC. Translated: CSARDFFESNEQFF.